This TCR beta chain was documented in a study of T cells in Graves' hyperthyroidism and ophthalmopathy. This clonotype was seen ten or more times. Its antigen is currently unknown. Exclusion of a patient resulted from uncontrolled infection, other autoimmune disease, pregnancy or lactation. The CDR3 extends over 11 amino acids. Looked up from germline, CDR1 is DFQATT and CDR2 is SNEGSKA (reference sequence). Between the trimmed V and J ends, which lost 3 bases and 3 bases, there was a span of 6 bases. RNA transcripts yielded amplified TCR beta CDR3 regions. The TCR CDR3 was amplified in a first-round RT-PCR using the HTBI primer set. TCRdb used MiXCR to reprocess the multiplex PCR reads, holding one entry per CDR3 protein. The table lists about 330,000 distinct CDR3 sequences, roughly 13% of them singletons, with approximately 35% in the top ten. Study observations and caveats: A model using 13 V-J features told ophthalmopathy apart from stable hyperthyroidism.

Sequencing used blood. This clonotype was obtained from a woman in her 40s with Graves' ophthalmopathy. V is TRBV20-1 and J is TRBJ2-7, with no clear D. This CDR3 reads CSASPYYEQYF. The CDR3 coding sequence is TGCAGTGCTAGTCCCTACTACGAGCAGTACTTC.